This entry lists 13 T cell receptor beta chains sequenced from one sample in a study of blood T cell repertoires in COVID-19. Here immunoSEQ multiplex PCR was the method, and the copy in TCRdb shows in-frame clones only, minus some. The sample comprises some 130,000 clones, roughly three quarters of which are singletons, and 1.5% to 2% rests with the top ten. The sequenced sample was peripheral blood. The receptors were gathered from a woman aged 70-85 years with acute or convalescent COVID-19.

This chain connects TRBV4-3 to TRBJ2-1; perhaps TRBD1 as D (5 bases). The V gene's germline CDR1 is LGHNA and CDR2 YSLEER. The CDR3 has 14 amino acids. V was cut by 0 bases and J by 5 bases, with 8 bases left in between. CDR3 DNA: TGCGCCAGCAGCCAAGATCAACAGGACAATGAGCAGTTCTTC. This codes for CASSQDQQDNEQFF.

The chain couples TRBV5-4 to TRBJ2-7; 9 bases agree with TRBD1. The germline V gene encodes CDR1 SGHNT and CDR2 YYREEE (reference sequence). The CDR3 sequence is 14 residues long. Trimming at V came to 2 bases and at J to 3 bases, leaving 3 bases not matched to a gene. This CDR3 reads CASSLPGQGYEQYF. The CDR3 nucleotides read TGTGCCAGCAGCTTACCGGGACAGGGCTACGAGCAGTACTTC.

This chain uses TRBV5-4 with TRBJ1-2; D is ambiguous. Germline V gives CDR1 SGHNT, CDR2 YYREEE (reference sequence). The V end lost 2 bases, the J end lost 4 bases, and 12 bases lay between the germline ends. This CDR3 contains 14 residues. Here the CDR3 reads CASSLAARSYGYTF. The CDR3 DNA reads TGTGCCAGCAGCTTAGCAGCTAGGAGCTATGGCTACACCTTC.

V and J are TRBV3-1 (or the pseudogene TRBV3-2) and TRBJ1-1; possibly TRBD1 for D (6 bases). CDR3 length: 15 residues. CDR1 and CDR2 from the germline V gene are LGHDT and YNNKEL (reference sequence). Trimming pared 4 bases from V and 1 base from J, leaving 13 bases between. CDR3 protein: CASSPGAGRNTEAFF. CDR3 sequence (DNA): TGTGCCAGCAGCCCAGGGGCGGGCCGGAACACTGAAGCTTTCTTT.

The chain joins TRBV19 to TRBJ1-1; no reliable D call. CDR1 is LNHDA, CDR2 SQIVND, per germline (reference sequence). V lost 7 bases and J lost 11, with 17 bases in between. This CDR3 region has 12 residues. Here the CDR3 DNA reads TGTGCCAGTAAGATTAACCGAGGTGGGGCTTTCTTT. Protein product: CASKINRGGAFF.

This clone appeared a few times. CDR3 in amino acids: CASSARTGQDTQYF. CDR3 DNA: TGTGCCAGCAGCGCAAGGACAGGGCAAGATACGCAGTATTTT. The J gene is TRBJ2-3, the V gene TRBV7-9; 8 nucleotides match TRBD1. The CDR3 length is 14 residues. The J segment lost 5 bases and the V segment lost 5 bases, leaving 6 bases of the junction unmatched. From germline, CDR1 is SEHNR and CDR2 FQNEAQ (reference sequence). The entire variable domain, with the rest obtained from reference TRBV7-9 and TRBJ2-3, is as follows: DTGVSQNPRHKITKRGQNVTFRCDPISEHNRLYWYRQTLGQGPEFLTYFQNEAQLEKSRLLSDRFSAERPKGSFSTLEIQRTEQGDSAMYLCASSARTGQDTQYFGPGTRLTVL.

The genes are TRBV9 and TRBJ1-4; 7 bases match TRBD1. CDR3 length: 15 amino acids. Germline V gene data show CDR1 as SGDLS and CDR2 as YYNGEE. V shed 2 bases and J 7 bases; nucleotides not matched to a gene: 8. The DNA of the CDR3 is TGTGCCAGCAGCGTTGCGGACAGGAAAAGTGAAAAACTGTTTTTT. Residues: CASSVADRKSEKLFF.

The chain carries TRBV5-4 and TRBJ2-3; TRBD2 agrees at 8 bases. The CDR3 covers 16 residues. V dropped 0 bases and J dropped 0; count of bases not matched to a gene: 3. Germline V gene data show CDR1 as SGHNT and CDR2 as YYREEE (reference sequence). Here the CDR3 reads CASSLGAGGSTDTQYF. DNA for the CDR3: TGTGCCAGCAGCTTGGGGGCGGGGGGCAGCACAGATACGCAGTATTTT.

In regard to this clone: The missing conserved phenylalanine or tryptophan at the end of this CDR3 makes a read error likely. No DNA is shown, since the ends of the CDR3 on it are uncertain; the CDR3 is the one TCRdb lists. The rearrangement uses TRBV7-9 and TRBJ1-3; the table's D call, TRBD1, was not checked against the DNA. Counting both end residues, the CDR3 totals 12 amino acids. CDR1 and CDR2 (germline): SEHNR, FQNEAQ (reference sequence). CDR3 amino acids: CASSLEGPRTKL.

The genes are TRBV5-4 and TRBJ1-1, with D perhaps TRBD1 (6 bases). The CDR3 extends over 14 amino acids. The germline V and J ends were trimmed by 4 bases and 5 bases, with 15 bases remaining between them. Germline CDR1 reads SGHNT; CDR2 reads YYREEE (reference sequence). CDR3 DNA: TGTGCCAGCAGCCCCCAGTATCAGGGGACTGAAGCTTTCTTT. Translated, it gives CASSPQYQGTEAFF.

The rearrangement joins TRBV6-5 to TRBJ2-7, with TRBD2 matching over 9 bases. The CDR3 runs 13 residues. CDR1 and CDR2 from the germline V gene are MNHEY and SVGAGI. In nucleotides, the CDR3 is TGTGCATCGTCGGCGGGAGGGTCGTACGAGCAGTACTTC. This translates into CASSAGGSYEQYF.

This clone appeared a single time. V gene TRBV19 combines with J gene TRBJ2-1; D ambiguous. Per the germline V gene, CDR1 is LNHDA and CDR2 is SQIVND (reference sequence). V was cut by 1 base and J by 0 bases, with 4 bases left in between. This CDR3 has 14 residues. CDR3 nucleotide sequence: TGTGCCAGTAGTATAGTCAACTCCTACAATGAGCAGTTCTTC. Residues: CASSIVNSYNEQFF.

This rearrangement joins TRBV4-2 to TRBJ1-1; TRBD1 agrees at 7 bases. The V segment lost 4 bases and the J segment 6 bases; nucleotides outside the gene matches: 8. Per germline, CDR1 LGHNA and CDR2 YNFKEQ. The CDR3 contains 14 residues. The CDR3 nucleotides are TGTGCCAGCAGCCGAGACAGGGAGGTCGCTGAAGCTTTCTTT. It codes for CASSRDREVAEAFF.